Below, 32 T cell receptor beta chains from the same sample are listed, as sequenced in a study of blood T cell repertoires in COVID-19. This table comes from immunoSEQ multiplex PCR, and its TCRdb copy is limited to in-frame clones, with some not included. The sample records roughly 100,000 clones, roughly 90% being singletons. The source material was peripheral blood. Receptors originate from a woman in her 50s with COVID-19, enrolled during active disease.

This sequence joins TRBV2 and TRBJ1-5, with TRBD1 as a possible D gene (6 bases). Trimming took 1 base from V and 3 from J, leaving 13 bases between them. This CDR3 contains 16 residues. Germline V CDR1 and CDR2: SNHLY, FYNNEI. The CDR3 protein is CASSEDTGTPNQPQHF. For the CDR3, the DNA is TGTGCCAGCAGTGAAGATACCGGGACACCCAATCAGCCCCAGCATTTT.

The V call is TRBV19, the J call TRBJ2-1, with D tentatively TRBD1 (6 bases). V lost 2 bases and J lost 0, with 11 bases in between. CDR3 length: 16 residues. Germline CDR1 and CDR2: LNHDA and SQIVND (reference sequence). CDR3 protein: CASSISGQSSYNEQFF. The CDR3 DNA sequence: TGTGCCAGTAGTATATCGGGACAAAGCTCCTACAATGAGCAGTTCTTC.

This chain links TRBV7-2 with TRBJ1-6; 12 bases line up with TRBD1. The CDR3 sequence is 19 residues long. Losses at the gene ends were 5 bases for V and 0 bases for J; bases not matched to a gene: 8. Germline CDR1 and CDR2: SGHTA and FQGNSA. The CDR3 reads CASSEPGTGGSSYNSPLHF. The DNA of the CDR3 is TGTGCCAGCAGCGAGCCCGGGACAGGGGGCAGCTCCTATAATTCACCCCTCCACTTT.

The chain links TRBV7-9 to TRBJ1-1; tentatively, D is TRBD1 (5 bases). The CDR3 spans 15 residues. V was clipped by 6 bases and J by 0 bases, with 14 bases between them. Germline CDR1 SEHNR, CDR2 FQNEAQ (reference sequence). The CDR3 region is CASSPPDSLNTEAFF. The CDR3 DNA reads TGTGCCAGCAGTCCGCCCGACAGCTTGAACACTGAAGCTTTCTTT.

This chain uses TRBV4-3 with TRBJ2-2, with TRBD1 matching over 9 bases. The CDR3 spans 17 residues. V was clipped by 1 base and J by 5 bases; unmatched bases: 8. Germline V gene sequence: CDR1 LGHNA, CDR2 YSLEER. The CDR3 here is CASSQGLGQGGTGELFF. The CDR3 DNA is TGCGCCAGCAGCCAAGGCCTGGGACAGGGAGGGACCGGGGAGCTGTTTTTT.

As DNA, the CDR3 is TGCGCCAGCAGCTTGTCGTTGAGCGGCTCTGGAAACACCATATATTTT. It yields the protein CASSLSLSGSGNTIYF. The chain combines TRBV5-1 with TRBJ1-3; D is unclear. CDR3 length equals 16 residues. The V gene lost 1 base and the J gene lost 0 bases, with 11 bases spanning the gap. Germline V CDR1 and CDR2: SGHRS, YFSETQ. The whole variable domain, filled in from reference TRBV5-1 and TRBJ1-3, reads KAGVTQTPRYLIKTRGQQVTLSCSPISGHRSVSWYQQTPGQGLQFLFEYFSETQRNKGNFPGRFSGRQFSNSRSEMNVSTLELGDSALYLCASSLSLSGSGNTIYFGEGSWLTVV.

DNA of the CDR3: TGTGCCAGCAGTCCCATTCAAACCGGGGAGCTGTTTTTT. It codes for CASSPIQTGELFF. This chain connects TRBV11-2 to TRBJ2-2; D is undetermined. Trimming took 6 bases from V and 5 from J, leaving 10 bases between them. Germline lookup yields CDR1 SGHAT and CDR2 FQNNGV. The CDR3 spans 13 residues.

The chain combines TRBV29-1 with TRBJ1-2, with a possible D match to TRBD1 (5 bases). CDR3 length: 12 residues. Trimming took 4 bases from V and 5 from J, leaving 11 bases between them. CDR1 and CDR2 (germline): SQVTM, ANQGSEA. This CDR3 is CSVAGAGYGYTF. CDR3 DNA: TGCAGCGTTGCTGGGGCGGGGTATGGCTACACCTTC.

A few counts support this clone. V and J are TRBV9 and TRBJ2-1; 9 bases line up with TRBD2. The CDR3 length is 17 residues. J was trimmed by 0 bases and V by 4 bases; bases with no gene match: 8. Germline CDR1 SGDLS, CDR2 YYNGEE. CDR3 sequence reads: CASSSGSGGTSYNEQFF. CDR3 DNA: TGTGCCAGCAGCTCAGGTAGCGGGGGAACCTCCTACAATGAGCAGTTCTTC.

V is TRBV6-5 and J is TRBJ2-5, with D tentatively TRBD2 (6 bases). V was trimmed by 0 bases and J by 5 bases, leaving 13 bases between them. This CDR3 comprises 15 residues. Germline CDR1 and CDR2: MNHEY and SVGAGI. The CDR3 region is CASSYSVLAVETQYF. The CDR3 DNA is TGTGCCAGCAGTTACTCGGTACTAGCCGTGGAGACCCAGTACTTC.

This rearrangement joins TRBV14 to TRBJ1-1; 7 bases are shared with TRBD1. The CDR3 sequence is 13 residues long. V lost 4 bases, J lost 1 base, and 0 bases stayed unmatched. Germline V gene lookup returns CDR1 SGHDN and CDR2 FVKESK. The CDR3 DNA reads TGTGCCAGCAGCCGACAGGGGAACACTGAAGCTTTCTTT. Its protein is CASSRQGNTEAFF.

The CDR3 loop is CASSSLGYEQYF. CDR3 DNA sequence: TGTGCCAGCAGTTCACTAGGCTACGAGCAGTACTTC. The chain joins TRBV27 to TRBJ2-7; tentatively, D is TRBD2 (5 bases). Deletions cut 4 bases from V and 3 bases from J, with 7 bases between. The length of the CDR3 is 12 residues. Germline assignment: CDR1 MNHEY and CDR2 SMNVEV (reference sequence).

The chain has TRBV9 and TRBJ1-2, with TRBD1 matching 8 bases. This CDR3 comprises 16 residues. Germline V gene data show CDR1 as SGDLS and CDR2 as YYNGEE. V trimming: 4 bases; J trimming: 3 bases; junction bases outside the gene matches: 11. The DNA of the CDR3 is TGTGCCAGCAGCTTCCGACCGGGACAGGAGGACTATGGCTACACCTTC. It encodes CASSFRPGQEDYGYTF.

The J gene is TRBJ1-2, the V gene TRBV3-1 (or the pseudogene TRBV3-2); D may be TRBD1 (5 bases). V was pared by 6 bases and J by 13 bases, with 18 bases between. The CDR3 is 12 residues long. Germline V lookup: CDR1 LGHDT, CDR2 YNNKEL (reference sequence). As DNA, the CDR3 is TGTGCCAGCAGTCAAATGACAGATCGCTTCACCTTC. Translation: CASSQMTDRFTF.

Note on this clone: The junction does not match germline at one end; this may be a read error. For the CDR3, the DNA is TGTGCCTGGACCGGGACAGCACGAATTCCTACGCACTTC. Its translation is CAWTGTARIPTHF. J is TRBJ2-7 and V is TRBV30, with 7 bases lining up with TRBD1. This CDR3 comprises 13 residues. Germline V gene data show CDR1 as GTSNPN and CDR2 as SVGIG (reference sequence).

This chain connects TRBV20-1 to TRBJ2-7, with D unresolved. V lost 3 bases and J lost 4, with 19 bases in between. The CDR3 has 15 residues. The germline gives CDR1 DFQATT, CDR2 SNEGSKA (reference sequence). CDR3 region: CSASSTITATYEQYF. The CDR3 bases are TGCAGTGCTAGTTCGACGATCACAGCAACTTACGAGCAGTACTTC.

V usage is TRBV18 and J usage is TRBJ2-3; 8 nucleotides line up with TRBD2. Germline CDR1 reads KGHSH; CDR2 reads LQKENI. V dropped 3 bases and J dropped 2; count of bases not matched to a gene: 4. The CDR3 extends over 15 amino acids. This CDR3 reads CASSPNGGVTDTQYF. In DNA form, the CDR3 reads TGTGCCAGCTCACCGAACGGGGGGGTCACAGATACGCAGTATTTT.

V gene TRBV7-2 combines with J gene TRBJ2-3; the match to TRBD2 covers 10 bases. CDR3 length: 16 residues. Trimming at V came to 1 base and at J to 4 bases, leaving 5 bases not matched to a gene. Germline V gives CDR1 SGHTA, CDR2 FQGNSA. This CDR3 reads CASSLVASGGPDTQYF. Written as DNA, the CDR3 is TGTGCCAGCAGCTTAGTGGCTAGCGGGGGCCCAGATACGCAGTATTTT. The full variable domain, in which reference TRBV7-2 and TRBJ2-3 provide the parts outside the CDR3, is GAGVSQSPSNKVTEKGKDVELRCDPISGHTALYWYRQSLGQGLEFLIYFQGNSAPDKSGLPSDRFSAERTGGSVSTLTIQRTQQEDSAVYLCASSLVASGGPDTQYFGPGTRLTVL.

The chain employs TRBV6-5 and TRBJ1-1, with TRBD1 as a possible D gene (6 bases). The germline CDR1 and CDR2 sequences are MNHEY and SVGAGI. V was pared by 2 bases and J by 6 bases, with 10 bases between. This CDR3 comprises 13 residues. CDR3 in DNA: TGTGCCAGCAGTTACGCAGGGGCCCCTGAAGCTTTCTTT. It yields the protein CASSYAGAPEAFF.

The chain employs TRBV10-3 and TRBJ2-3; D gene unclear. Trimming cost V 0 bases and J 0 bases, with 10 bases left between them. The CDR3 is made up of 16 amino acids. Germline loops: CDR1 ENHRY, CDR2 SYGVKD. The CDR3: CAISESRHHSTDTQYF. DNA for the CDR3: TGTGCCATCAGTGAGTCGAGACACCATAGCACAGATACGCAGTATTTT.

J is TRBJ2-7 and V is TRBV7-3, with unresolved D. Germline V CDR1 and CDR2: SGHTA, FQGTGA. CDR3 size: 13 residues. Trimming shortened V by 1 base and J by 5 bases, and 9 bases separated the two germline ends. CDR3 sequence reads: CASSLRRDHEQYF. CDR3 DNA: TGTGCCAGCAGCTTAAGAAGAGATCACGAGCAGTACTTC.

The J gene is TRBJ1-4, the V gene TRBV5-6; possible D gene TRBD1, 6 bases. V lost 0 bases and J 3 bases, leaving 9 bases between the germline ends. The CDR3 extends over 15 amino acids. CDR1 and CDR2 (germline): SGHDT, YYEEEE. Here the CDR3 DNA reads TGTGCCAGCAGCTTGGCCGGGACACCTAATGAAAAACTGTTTTTT. Translation gives CASSLAGTPNEKLFF. Complete variable domain (other parts from reference TRBV5-6 and TRBJ1-4): DAGVTQSPTHLIKTRGQQVTLRCSPKSGHDTVSWYQQALGQGPQFIFQYYEEEERQRGNFPDRFSGHQFPNYSSELNVNALLLGDSALYLCASSLAGTPNEKLFFGSGTQLSVL.

This rearrangement joins TRBV5-1 to TRBJ2-3, with 10 bases that match TRBD1. Unmatched junction bases numbered 8, after V lost 5 bases and J lost 2 bases. The CDR3 spans 16 residues. Germline V CDR1 and CDR2: SGHRS, YFSETQ. The CDR3 DNA is TGCGCCAGCAGACTGACAGGGGGCGCGTCCACAGATACGCAGTATTTT. This gives the protein CASRLTGGASTDTQYF.

The chain combines TRBV28 with TRBJ1-3, with D maybe TRBD1 (5 bases). This CDR3 region has 15 residues. V gave up 3 bases and J gave up 0 bases, with 9 bases separating them. Germline V lookup: CDR1 MDHEN, CDR2 SYDVKM. This chain's CDR3 is CASSFPRASGNTIYF. The CDR3 DNA follows: TGTGCCAGCAGTTTCCCCAGGGCCTCTGGAAACACCATATATTTT. The complete variable domain, with remaining parts taken from reference TRBV28 and TRBJ1-3, reads DVKVTQSSRYLVKRTGEKVFLECVQDMDHENMFWYRQDPGLGLRLIYFSYDVKMKEKGDIPEGYSVSREKKERFSLILESASTNQTSMYLCASSFPRASGNTIYFGEGSWLTVV.

This chain joins TRBV4-1 and TRBJ2-1; 7 bases align to TRBD1. The CDR3 contains 20 residues. Germline CDR1 reads MGHRA; CDR2 reads YSYEKL. V lost 4 bases, J lost 1 base, and 19 bases stayed unmatched. CDR3 sequence reads: CASSRRLLVTGQSSYNEQFF. CDR3 DNA sequence: TGCGCCAGCAGCCGACGCCTTCTTGTAACGGGACAGTCTTCCTACAATGAGCAGTTCTTC.

This chain uses TRBV5-1 with TRBJ2-3, with 11 bases aligning to TRBD2. The germline gives CDR1 SGHRS, CDR2 YFSETQ. This CDR3 has 18 residues. V shed 0 bases, J shed 2 bases, and the junction held 8 bases outside the gene matches. CDR3 region: CASSLEASGGTLTDTQYF. CDR3 bases: TGCGCCAGCAGCTTGGAGGCTAGCGGGGGGACCCTCACAGATACGCAGTATTTT.

The chain couples TRBV7-3 to TRBJ2-2; TRBD1 might be the D (5 bases). CDR1 and CDR2 from the germline V gene are SGHTA and FQGTGA. The CDR3 runs 14 residues. Trimming cost V 6 bases and J 0 bases, with 8 bases left between them. CDR3 nucleotide sequence: TGTGCCAGCAGTTGGGGCTCGAACACCGGGGAGCTGTTTTTT. As protein: CASSWGSNTGELFF.

This chain connects TRBV6-5 to TRBJ2-1; TRBD1 aligns across 7 bases. The V segment lost 7 bases and the J segment 0 bases; nucleotides outside the gene matches: 3. The CDR3 extends over 14 amino acids. Per germline, CDR1 MNHEY and CDR2 SVGAGI. CDR3 DNA sequence: TGTGCCAGCACCCGGGACAGCTCCTACAATGAGCAGTTCTTC. Its protein is CASTRDSSYNEQFF.

The chain carries TRBV10-3 and TRBJ2-7, with 7 bases identical to TRBD1. The CDR3 spans 15 residues. V lost 3 bases and J lost 2; bases outside the gene matches: 7. The germline V gene has CDR1 ENHRY and CDR2 SYGVKD. The CDR3 loop is CAISEGTRGTYEQYF. The CDR3 region has the DNA TGTGCCATCAGTGAAGGGACCAGGGGGACCTACGAGCAGTACTTC.

In regard to this clone: A junction end diverges from the germline sequence, so it may reflect a read error. The gene calls are TRBV6-1 and TRBJ1-2; a possible D gene is TRBD1 (5 bases). Germline CDR1 MNHNS, CDR2 SASEGT. This CDR3 has 15 residues. CDR3 nucleotides: TGTGCCAGCCGTGAAGCCGGGTTCTTTCAGGGAAGCTACACCTTC. Translating gives CASREAGFFQGSYTF.

V and J are TRBV2 and TRBJ2-5, with 7 nucleotides matching TRBD1. V lost 3 bases and J lost 7; bases outside the gene matches: 2. This CDR3 contains 12 residues. Germline V CDR1 and CDR2: SNHLY, FYNNEI. The CDR3 here is CASSDNRGTQYF. DNA of the CDR3: TGTGCCAGCAGTGACAACAGGGGGACCCAGTACTTC.

This clone was picked up one time. The CDR3 DNA reads as TGCGCCAGCAGCTTGGCGGGTGAAAAACTGTTTTTT. Encoded protein: CASSLAGEKLFF. The genes are TRBV5-1 and TRBJ1-4; D is unresolved. Germline V lookup: CDR1 SGHRS, CDR2 YFSETQ. The CDR3 contains 12 residues. V dropped 0 bases and J dropped 7 bases, with 4 bases sitting between them.